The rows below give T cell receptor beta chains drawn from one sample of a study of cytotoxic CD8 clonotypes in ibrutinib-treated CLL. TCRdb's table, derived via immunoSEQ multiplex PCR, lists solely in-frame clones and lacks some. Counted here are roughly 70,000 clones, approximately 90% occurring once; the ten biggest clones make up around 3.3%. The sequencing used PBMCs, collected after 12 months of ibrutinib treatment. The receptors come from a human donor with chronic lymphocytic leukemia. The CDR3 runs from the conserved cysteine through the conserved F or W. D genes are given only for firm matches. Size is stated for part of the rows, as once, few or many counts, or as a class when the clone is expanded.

CDR3nt: TGTGCCAGCAGCCCGCGACGGGACGCTAAAGAGACCCAGTACTTC
CDR3aa: CASSPRRDAKETQYF
abundance: -
v_gene: TRBV7-6
d_gene: -
j_gene: TRBJ2-5

CDR3nt: TGTGCCAGTAGTGCGCCGGGACAGATAAACACCGGGGAGCTGTTTTTT
CDR3aa: CASSAPGQINTGELFF
abundance: -
v_gene: TRBV19
d_gene: TRBD1
j_gene: TRBJ2-2

CDR3nt: TGTGCACAAGACCGGGACAGGGGGCTAGAGACCCAGTACTTC
CDR3aa: CAQDRDRGLETQYF
abundance: -
v_gene: TRBV30
d_gene: TRBD1
j_gene: TRBJ2-5

CDR3nt: TGCGCCAGCAGCACCGGGACAGGGGACAACGAGCAGTACTTC
CDR3aa: CASSTGTGDNEQYF
abundance: -
v_gene: TRBV5-1
d_gene: TRBD1
j_gene: TRBJ2-7

CDR3nt: TGTGCCAGCAGTTTATTCGGACAGGTTAATGAAAAACTGTTTTTT
CDR3aa: CASSLFGQVNEKLFF
abundance: -
v_gene: TRBV28
d_gene: TRBD1
j_gene: TRBJ1-4

CDR3nt: TGTGCCAGCAGCGTAGGGAGCAGGGGGAGCAATGAAAAACTGTTTTTT
CDR3aa: CASSVGSRGSNEKLFF
abundance: -
v_gene: TRBV5-5
d_gene: TRBD1
j_gene: TRBJ1-4

CDR3nt: TGTGCCAGCAGACGGACAGCAACTAATGAAAAACTGTTTTTT
CDR3aa: CASRRTATNEKLFF
abundance: few
v_gene: TRBV4-2
d_gene: -
j_gene: TRBJ1-4

CDR3nt: TGTGCCAGCAGCCAAGACCAGATCATCGGGGACTCCTACGAGCAGTACTTC
CDR3aa: CASSQDQIIGDSYEQYF
abundance: -
v_gene: TRBV4-2
d_gene: -
j_gene: TRBJ2-7

CDR3nt: TGCAGCGTTGGCGGGACACCTGCCAGTGGCCACACCTTC
CDR3aa: CSVGGTPASGHTF
abundance: -
v_gene: TRBV29-1
d_gene: -
j_gene: TRBJ1-2

CDR3nt: TGTGCCAGCAGCTTTCCCGGGACAGCCTCTGGAAACACCATATATTTT
CDR3aa: CASSFPGTASGNTIYF
abundance: -
v_gene: TRBV28
d_gene: TRBD1
j_gene: TRBJ1-3

CDR3nt: TGCGCCAGCAGCCAAGATCGAACAGGGGATTGGGAGACCCAGTACTTC
CDR3aa: CASSQDRTGDWETQYF
abundance: -
v_gene: TRBV4-3
d_gene: TRBD1
j_gene: TRBJ2-5

CDR3nt: TGTGCCAGCAGGCAGGGGAGTAAGAACACTGAAGCTTTCTTT
CDR3aa: CASRQGSKNTEAFF
abundance: -
v_gene: TRBV6-1
d_gene: -
j_gene: TRBJ1-1

CDR3nt: TGTGCCAGCAGCTTACAAGTCGCGGTCGGCGAGCAGTTCTTC
CDR3aa: CASSLQVAVGEQFF
abundance: -
v_gene: TRBV7-2
d_gene: -
j_gene: TRBJ2-1

CDR3nt: TGTGCCAGTAGTCCCTACCCCCCACGTCTAGCGGGAGCCAAATACAATGAGCAGTTCTTC
CDR3aa: CASSPYPPRLAGAKYNEQFF
abundance: -
v_gene: TRBV19
d_gene: TRBD2
j_gene: TRBJ2-1

CDR3nt: TGTGCCAGCAGCCCAGGCGGGAGATTAAATGAGCAGTTCTTC
CDR3aa: CASSPGGRLNEQFF
abundance: -
v_gene: TRBV9
d_gene: TRBD2
j_gene: TRBJ2-1

CDR3nt: TGTCCTAGCGGGACCTGGCCGGAAAATGAGCAGTTCTTC
CDR3aa: CPSGTWPENEQFF
abundance: -
v_gene: TRBV7-7
d_gene: TRBD2
j_gene: TRBJ2-1

CDR3nt: TGTGCCAGCCGGCTCCCGGGACAGGGGAACTCCTACGAGCAGTACTTC
CDR3aa: CASRLPGQGNSYEQYF
abundance: -
v_gene: TRBV21-1
d_gene: -
j_gene: TRBJ2-7